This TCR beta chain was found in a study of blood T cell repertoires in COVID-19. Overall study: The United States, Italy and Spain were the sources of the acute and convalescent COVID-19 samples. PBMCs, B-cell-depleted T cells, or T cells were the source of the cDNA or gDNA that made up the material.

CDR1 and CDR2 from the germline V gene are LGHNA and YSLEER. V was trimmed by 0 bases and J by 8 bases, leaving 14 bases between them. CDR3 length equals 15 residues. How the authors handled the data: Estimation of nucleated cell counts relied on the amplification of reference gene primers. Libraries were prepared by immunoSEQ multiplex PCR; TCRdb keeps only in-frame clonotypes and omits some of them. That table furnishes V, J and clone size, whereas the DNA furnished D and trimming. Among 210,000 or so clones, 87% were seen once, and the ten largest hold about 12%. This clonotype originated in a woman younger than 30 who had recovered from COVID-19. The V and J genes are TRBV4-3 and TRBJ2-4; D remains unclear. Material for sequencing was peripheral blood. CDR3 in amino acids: CASSQDRVVSDIQYF. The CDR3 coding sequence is TGCGCCAGCAGCCAAGACCGGGTCGTCTCGGACATTCAGTACTTC.